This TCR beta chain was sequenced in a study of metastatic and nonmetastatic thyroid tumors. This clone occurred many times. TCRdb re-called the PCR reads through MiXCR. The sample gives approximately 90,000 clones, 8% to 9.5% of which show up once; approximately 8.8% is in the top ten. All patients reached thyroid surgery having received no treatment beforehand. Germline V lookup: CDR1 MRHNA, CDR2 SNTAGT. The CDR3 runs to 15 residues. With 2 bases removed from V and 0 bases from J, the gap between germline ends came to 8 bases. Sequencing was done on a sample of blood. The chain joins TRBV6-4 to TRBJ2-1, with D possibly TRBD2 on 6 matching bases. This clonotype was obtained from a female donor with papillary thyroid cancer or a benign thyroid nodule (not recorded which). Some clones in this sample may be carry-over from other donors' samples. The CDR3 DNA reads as TGTGCCAGCAGTGACAAAGCGGGCTCCTACAATGAGCAGTTCTTC. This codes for CASSDKAGSYNEQFF.